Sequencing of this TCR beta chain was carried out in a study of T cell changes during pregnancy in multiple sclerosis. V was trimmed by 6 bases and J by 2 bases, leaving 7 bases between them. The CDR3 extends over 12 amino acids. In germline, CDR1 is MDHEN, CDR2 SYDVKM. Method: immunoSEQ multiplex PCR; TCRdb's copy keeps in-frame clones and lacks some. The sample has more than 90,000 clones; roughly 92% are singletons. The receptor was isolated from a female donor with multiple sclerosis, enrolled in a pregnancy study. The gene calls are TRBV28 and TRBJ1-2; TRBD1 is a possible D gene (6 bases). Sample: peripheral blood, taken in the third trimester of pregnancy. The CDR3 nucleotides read TGTGCCAGCAGCGGACAGAACTATGGCTACACCTTC. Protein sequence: CASSGQNYGYTF.